Detailed here is one T cell receptor (beta chain). Assay used: immunoSEQ multiplex PCR; TCRdb lists only in-frame clones, some missing. Altogether 60,000 to 65,000 clones are present, under 98% being singletons, with the ten largest covering 0.34%. The sample is drawn from a study of Tregs in tolerant kidney transplant recipients. CD4+CD25+CD127- Tregs, CD4+CD25- non-Tregs, CD4 and CD8 cells were sorted. The ends lost 0 bases at V and 4 bases at J; junction bases unmatched: 4. CDR1 and CDR2 from the germline V gene are SGHRS and YFSETQ. The CDR3 covers 16 residues. Sequenced here: Tregs from blood, sampled before the transplant. The TCR originated in a human donor who received a combined kidney and bone marrow transplant. The chain carries TRBV5-1 and TRBJ2-5; 12 nucleotides align to TRBD2. The DNA of the CDR3 is TGCGCCAGCAGCTTGGCCCTAGCGGGGGGGCGAGAGACCCAGTACTTC. Amino acid sequence: CASSLALAGGRETQYF.